This T cell receptor beta chain was captured by sequencing in a study of regulatory T cells in long-lasting Graves disease. The germline V gene has CDR1 GTSNPN and CDR2 SVGIG (reference sequence). Trimming took 1 base from V and 10 from J, leaving 16 bases between them. CDR3 length equals 13 residues. CDR3 regions were amplified by Arm-PCR using iRepertoire HTBI primers to build TCR beta libraries. TCRdb passed the multiplex PCR reads through MiXCR, listing each CDR3 protein once. The table lists fewer than 450,000 distinct CDR3 sequences, roughly 20% of them singletons. The time point was: persistent/refractory GD, antithyroid drugs over 5 years with positive TRAb. With RNA extracted from PBMCs as input, the TCR library was made.

Specimen: peripheral blood mononuclear cells (PBMCs), collected when the disease was refractory, from a patient treated with antithyroid drugs. The J gene is TRBJ1-2, the V gene TRBV30; D is ambiguous. The receptor was isolated from a female donor with Graves disease. The CDR3, as DNA: TGTGCCTGGAGTGATGGAGTCGGCGGTTACTACACCTTC. This codes for CAWSDGVGGYYTF.